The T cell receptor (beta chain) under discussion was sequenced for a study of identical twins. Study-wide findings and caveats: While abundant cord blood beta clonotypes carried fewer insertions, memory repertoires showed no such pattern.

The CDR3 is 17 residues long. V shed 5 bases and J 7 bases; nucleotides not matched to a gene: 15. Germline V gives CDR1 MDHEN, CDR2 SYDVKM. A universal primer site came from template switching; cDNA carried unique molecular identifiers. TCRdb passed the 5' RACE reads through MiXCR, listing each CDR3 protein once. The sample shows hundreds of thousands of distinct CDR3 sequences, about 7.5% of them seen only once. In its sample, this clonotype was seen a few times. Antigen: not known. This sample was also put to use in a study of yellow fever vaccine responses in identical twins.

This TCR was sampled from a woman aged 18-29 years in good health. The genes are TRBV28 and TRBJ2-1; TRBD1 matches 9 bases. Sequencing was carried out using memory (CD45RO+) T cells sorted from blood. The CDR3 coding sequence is TGTGCCAGCAGTACTACCCACTCAGGACAGGGGACAAATGAGCAGTTCTTC. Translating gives CASSTTHSGQGTNEQFF.